Shown below are 9 T cell receptor beta chains from a single sample sequenced in a study of control samples from healthy donors and cancer patients (dated by TCRdb to 2018 to 2020). The library was made by the immunoSEQ multiplex PCR assay. Entries here come from immuneACCESS through TCRdb and include only in-frame sequences with V and J called. Some clones fail to appear in such tables; in the studies checked, an unresolved V gene covers under half of the shortfall, and the cause of the remainder is unknown. This sample holds some 67,000 clones; 85% to 90% were observed only once. The ten top clones hold about 20% of the sample. The specimen sequenced was PBMCs. Every receptor here comes from a man in his 60s with lung cancer.

The V call is TRBV6-5, the J call TRBJ1-3; no clear D gene. The germline CDR1 and CDR2 sequences are MNHEY and SVGAGI. Trimming cost V 0 bases and J 0 bases, with 6 bases left between them. This CDR3 comprises 15 residues. CDR3 loop: CASSYSGSSGNTIYF. CDR3 coding DNA: TGTGCCAGCAGTTACTCGGGTTCCTCTGGAAACACCATATATTTT.

In the case of this clone: The DNA is left out, because the CDR3 cannot be placed on it with certainty; the CDR3 is given as TCRdb lists it. CDR3 amino acids: CASSLGDGPSGSCFF. V is TRBV5-1 and J is TRBJ2-2. CDR1 SGHRS and CDR2 YFSETQ come from the germline V gene. The CDR3 extends over 15 residues, inclusive of both ends.

CDR3 loop: CASSLSASEQFF. In DNA, the CDR3 is TGTGCCAGCAGTTTATCAGCGAGCGAGCAGTTCTTC. The V call is TRBV27, the J call TRBJ2-1; D is uncertain. Germline CDR1 MNHEY, CDR2 SMNVEV (reference sequence). The CDR3 has 12 residues. Trimming removed 0 bases at V and 10 bases at J, with 7 bases between.

The chain uses TRBV18 and TRBJ2-5; no clear D gene. Germline lookup yields CDR1 KGHSH and CDR2 LQKENI. The CDR3 loop spans 11 amino acids. The V end lost 2 bases, the J end lost 5 bases, and 3 bases lay between the germline ends. Here the CDR3 DNA reads TGTGCCAGCTCACCAATGGAGACCCAGTACTTC. This codes for CASSPMETQYF.

This clone appeared a few times. The V and J genes are TRBV9 and TRBJ2-7, with D perhaps TRBD2 (6 bases). Trimming removed 8 bases from V and 3 bases from J, with 24 bases in between. Germline assignment: CDR1 SGDLS and CDR2 YYNGEE. There are 16 residues in the CDR3. CDR3 in amino acids: CARQGGTNSRGYEQYV. The CDR3 nucleotides read TGTGCCAGGCAAGGAGGGACGAACTCTAGAGGCTACGAGCAGTACGTC.

The rearrangement links TRBV5-1 to TRBJ2-3, with 11 bases lining up with TRBD1. CDR3 length: 16 residues. V trimming: 0 bases; J trimming: 5 bases; junction bases outside the gene matches: 5. Germline assignment: CDR1 SGHRS and CDR2 YFSETQ. The CDR3 protein is CASSLEPGQGVDTQYF. CDR3 in DNA: TGCGCCAGCAGCTTGGAACCGGGACAGGGGGTAGATACGCAGTATTTT. The complete variable domain, with remaining parts taken from reference TRBV5-1 and TRBJ2-3, reads KAGVTQTPRYLIKTRGQQVTLSCSPISGHRSVSWYQQTPGQGLQFLFEYFSETQRNKGNFPGRFSGRQFSNSRSEMNVSTLELGDSALYLCASSLEPGQGVDTQYFGPGTRLTVL.

The chain recombines TRBV10-3 with TRBJ1-1, with 10 bases that match TRBD1. Per germline, CDR1 ENHRY and CDR2 SYGVKD. J lost 5 bases, V lost 3 bases, and 6 bases had no gene match. This CDR3 comprises 15 residues. CDR3 DNA: TGTGCCATCAGTGAAAGGGACAGGGGTAAAACTGAAGCTTTCTTT. This sequence encodes CAISERDRGKTEAFF.

The chain employs TRBV10-1 and TRBJ1-5; the match to TRBD1 covers 7 bases. Per germline, CDR1 WNHNN and CDR2 SYGVQD (reference sequence). Losses at the gene ends were 10 bases for V and 2 bases for J; bases not matched to a gene: 17. The CDR3 length is 17 residues. Here the CDR3 DNA reads TGCGCCACCCAGACAGGGCCCATAGTCGTGTGCAATCAGCCCCAGCATTTT. Residues: CATQTGPIVVCNQPQHF.

V usage is TRBV6-5 and J usage is TRBJ2-1; the match to TRBD1 covers 9 bases. The V gene end was trimmed by 4 bases and the J gene end by 11 bases; junction bases not matched to a gene: 12. Germline V CDR1 and CDR2: MNHEY, SVGAGI. The CDR3 extends over 15 amino acids. The CDR3 sequence: CASSSTGTGRDKQFF. CDR3 DNA sequence: TGTGCCAGCAGTTCTACCGGGACAGGGAGGGATAAGCAGTTCTTC.